This entry is about one T cell receptor beta chain. The Seattle patients, enrolled during active infection, were followed longitudinally. CDR3 length: 17 amino acids. The V and J ends lost 1 base and 5 bases respectively, with 18 bases between them. The germline V gene encodes CDR1 LGHDT and CDR2 YNNKEL (reference sequence). The data were taken from a study of blood T cell repertoires in COVID-19. Study context: COVID-19 samples collected from the United States, Italy and Spain covered acute and convalescent phases.

In the original analysis: For nucleated cells, counts were estimated from reference gene primer amplification. The table came from immunoSEQ multiplex PCR; TCRdb's copy has only in-frame clones and leaves some out. V and J calls and clone size follow that table, whereas D and trimming were derived from the DNA. The sample shows some 180,000 clones, around 90% of them seen only once. The sample consisted of peripheral blood. This chain connects TRBV3-1 (or the pseudogene TRBV3-2) to TRBJ2-1, with no clear D. This receptor was taken from an elderly woman with COVID-19, enrolled during active disease. CDR3 bases: TGTGCCAGCAGCCAAGCCGGTCGGGTCCTTACGAACAATGAGCAGTTCTTC. Translated, it gives CASSQAGRVLTNNEQFF.